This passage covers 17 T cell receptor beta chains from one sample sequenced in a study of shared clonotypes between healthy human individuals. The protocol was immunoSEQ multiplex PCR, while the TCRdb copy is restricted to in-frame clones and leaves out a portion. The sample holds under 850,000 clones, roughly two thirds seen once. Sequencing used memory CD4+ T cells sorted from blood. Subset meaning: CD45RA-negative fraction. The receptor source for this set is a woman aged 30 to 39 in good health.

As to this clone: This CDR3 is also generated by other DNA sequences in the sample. CDR3 amino acids: CASSLGGAGNQPQHF. CDR3 in DNA: TGTGCCAGCAGTTTAGGGGGGGCAGGTAATCAGCCCCAGCATTTT. The J gene is TRBJ1-5, the V gene TRBV28, with a tentative D call TRBD1 (6 bases). CDR1 and CDR2 (germline): MDHEN, SYDVKM. With 2 bases removed from V and 4 bases from J, the gap between germline ends came to 12 bases. The CDR3 has 15 residues. The variable domain in full, completed from reference TRBV28 and TRBJ1-5, reads DVKVTQSSRYLVKRTGEKVFLECVQDMDHENMFWYRQDPGLGLRLIYFSYDVKMKEKGDIPEGYSVSREKKERFSLILESASTNQTSMYLCASSLGGAGNQPQHFGDGTRLSIL.

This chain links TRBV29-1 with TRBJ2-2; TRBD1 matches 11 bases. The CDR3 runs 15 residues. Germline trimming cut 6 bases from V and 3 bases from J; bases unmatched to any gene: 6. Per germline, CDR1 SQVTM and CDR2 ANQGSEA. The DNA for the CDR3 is TGCAGCGTCAAGGGACAGGGGGTGGACACCGGGGAGCTGTTTTTT. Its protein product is CSVKGQGVDTGELFF.

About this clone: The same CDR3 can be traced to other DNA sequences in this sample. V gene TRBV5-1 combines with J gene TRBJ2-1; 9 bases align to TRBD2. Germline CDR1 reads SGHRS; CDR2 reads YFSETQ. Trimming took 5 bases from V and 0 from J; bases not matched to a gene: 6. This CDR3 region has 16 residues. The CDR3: CASSPTSGSSYNEQFF. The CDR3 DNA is TGCGCCAGCAGTCCGACTAGCGGAAGCTCCTACAATGAGCAGTTCTTC.

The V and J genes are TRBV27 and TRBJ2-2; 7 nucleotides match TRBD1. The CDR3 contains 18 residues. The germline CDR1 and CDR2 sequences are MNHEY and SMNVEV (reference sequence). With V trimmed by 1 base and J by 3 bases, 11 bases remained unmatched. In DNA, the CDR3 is TGTGCCAGCAGTTTATATAGGGGCGGCAGGGGGTACACCGGGGAGCTGTTTTTT. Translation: CASSLYRGGRGYTGELFF.

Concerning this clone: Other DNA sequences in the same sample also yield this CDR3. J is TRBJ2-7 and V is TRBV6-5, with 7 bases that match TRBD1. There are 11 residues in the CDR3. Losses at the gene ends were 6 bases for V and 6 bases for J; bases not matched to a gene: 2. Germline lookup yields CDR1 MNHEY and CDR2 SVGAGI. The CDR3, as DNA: TGTGCCAGCAGGAGACAGGGCGAGCAGTACTTC. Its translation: CASRRQGEQYF.

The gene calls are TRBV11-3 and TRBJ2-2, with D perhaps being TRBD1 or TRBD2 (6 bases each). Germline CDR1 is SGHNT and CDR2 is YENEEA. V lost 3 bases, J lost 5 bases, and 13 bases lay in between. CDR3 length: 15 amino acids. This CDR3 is CASSLSGAQTGELFF. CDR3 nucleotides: TGTGCCAGCAGCTTGTCGGGGGCGCAGACCGGGGAGCTGTTTTTT.

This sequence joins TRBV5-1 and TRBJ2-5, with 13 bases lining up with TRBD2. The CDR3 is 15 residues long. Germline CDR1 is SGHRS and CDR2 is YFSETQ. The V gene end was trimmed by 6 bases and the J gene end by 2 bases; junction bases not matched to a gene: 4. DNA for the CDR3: TGCGCCAGCACCCCGGGACTAGCGGGACAAGAGACCCAGTACTTC. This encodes CASTPGLAGQETQYF. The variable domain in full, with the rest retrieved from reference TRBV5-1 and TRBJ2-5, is KAGVTQTPRYLIKTRGQQVTLSCSPISGHRSVSWYQQTPGQGLQFLFEYFSETQRNKGNFPGRFSGRQFSNSRSEMNVSTLELGDSALYLCASTPGLAGQETQYFGPGTRLLVL.

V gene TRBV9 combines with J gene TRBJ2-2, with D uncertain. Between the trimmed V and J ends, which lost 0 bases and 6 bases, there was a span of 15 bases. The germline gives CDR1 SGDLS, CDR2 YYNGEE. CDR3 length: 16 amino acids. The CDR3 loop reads CASSVATGRLAGELFF. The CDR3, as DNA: TGTGCCAGCAGCGTAGCTACTGGTAGGTTGGCCGGGGAGCTGTTTTTT.

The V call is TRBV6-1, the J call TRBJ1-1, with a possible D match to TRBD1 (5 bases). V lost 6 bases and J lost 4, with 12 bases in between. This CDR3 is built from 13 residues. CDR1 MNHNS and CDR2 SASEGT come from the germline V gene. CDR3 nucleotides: TGTGCCAGCAGAAGCAGGGTCACCACTGAAGCTTTCTTT. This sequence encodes CASRSRVTTEAFF.

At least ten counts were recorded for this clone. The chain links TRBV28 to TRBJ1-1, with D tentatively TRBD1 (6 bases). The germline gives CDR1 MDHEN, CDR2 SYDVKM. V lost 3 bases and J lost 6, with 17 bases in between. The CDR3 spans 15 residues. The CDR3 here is CASSFGRPDRPEAFF. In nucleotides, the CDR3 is TGTGCCAGCAGTTTCGGTCGCCCGGACAGACCTGAAGCTTTCTTT. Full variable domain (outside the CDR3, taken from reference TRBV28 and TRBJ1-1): DVKVTQSSRYLVKRTGEKVFLECVQDMDHENMFWYRQDPGLGLRLIYFSYDVKMKEKGDIPEGYSVSREKKERFSLILESASTNQTSMYLCASSFGRPDRPEAFFGQGTRLTVV.

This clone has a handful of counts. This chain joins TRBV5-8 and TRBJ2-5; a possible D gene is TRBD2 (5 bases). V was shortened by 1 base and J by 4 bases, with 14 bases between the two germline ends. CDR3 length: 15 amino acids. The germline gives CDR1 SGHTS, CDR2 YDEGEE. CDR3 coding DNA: TGTGCCAGCAGCTTGCGCGGGCCCGGTCGAGAGACCCAGTACTTC. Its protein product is CASSLRGPGRETQYF.

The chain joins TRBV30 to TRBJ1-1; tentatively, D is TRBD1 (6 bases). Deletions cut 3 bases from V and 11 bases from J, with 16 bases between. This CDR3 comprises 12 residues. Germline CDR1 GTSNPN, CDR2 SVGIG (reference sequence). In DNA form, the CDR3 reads TGTGCCTGGAGAGCAGGGACACTGAATGCTTTCTTT. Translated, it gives CAWRAGTLNAFF.

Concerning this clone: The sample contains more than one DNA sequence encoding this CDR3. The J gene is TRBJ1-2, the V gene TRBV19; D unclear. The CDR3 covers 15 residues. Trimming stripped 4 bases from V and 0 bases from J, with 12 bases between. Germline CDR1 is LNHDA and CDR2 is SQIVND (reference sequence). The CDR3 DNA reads TGTGCCAGTAGTACATTAACGACCGCTAACTATGGCTACACCTTC. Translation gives CASSTLTTANYGYTF.

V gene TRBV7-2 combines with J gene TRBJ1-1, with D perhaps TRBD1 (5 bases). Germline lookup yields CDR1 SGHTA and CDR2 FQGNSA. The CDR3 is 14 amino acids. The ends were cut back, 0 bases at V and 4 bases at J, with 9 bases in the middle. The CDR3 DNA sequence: TGTGCCAGCAGCTTAGCGGGGGTCGGCACTGAAGCTTTCTTT. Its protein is CASSLAGVGTEAFF.

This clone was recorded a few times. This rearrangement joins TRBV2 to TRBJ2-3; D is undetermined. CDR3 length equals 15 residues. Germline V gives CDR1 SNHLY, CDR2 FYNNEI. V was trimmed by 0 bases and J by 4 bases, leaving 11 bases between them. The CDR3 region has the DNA TGTGCCAGCAGTGAAGCTCGGGTAGGGCCAGATACGCAGTATTTT. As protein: CASSEARVGPDTQYF. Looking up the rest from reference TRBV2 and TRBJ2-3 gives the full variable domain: EPEVTQTPSHQVTQMGQEVILRCVPISNHLYFYWYRQILGQKVEFLVSFYNNEISEKSEIFDDQFSVERPDGSNFTLKIRSTKLEDSAMYFCASSEARVGPDTQYFGPGTRLTVL.

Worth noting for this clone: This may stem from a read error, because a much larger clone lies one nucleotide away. CDR3 loop: CASSFGPQETQYF. CDR3 nucleotides: TGTGCCAGCAGCTTTGGGCCTCAAGAGACCCAGTACTTC. This chain connects TRBV11-3 to TRBJ2-5; D ambiguous. V was clipped by 3 bases and J by 2 bases, with 7 bases between them. CDR1 and CDR2 from the germline V gene are SGHNT and YENEEA. There are 13 residues in the CDR3.

In DNA form, the CDR3 reads TGTGCCAGCAGTCGGTCGGGACTAGCGGGATTTGAGCAGTACTTC. Protein sequence: CASSRSGLAGFEQYF. The rearrangement uses TRBV6-5 and TRBJ2-7; 13 nucleotides line up with TRBD2. Trimming cost V 5 bases and J 7 bases; bases outside gene matches: 8. Germline lookup yields CDR1 MNHEY and CDR2 SVGAGI. The CDR3 runs to 15 residues.